A single T cell receptor beta chain is shown here with its context. Its antigen remains undetermined. There are no base qualities to consult, and no much larger clone falls within one base. For CDR1 and CDR2, the germline V gene lists SGHTA and FQGNSA. The CDR3 starts with the cysteine, ends with the phenylalanine, and has 12 residues. Only the CDR3 part of the read is kept: 36 bases, read in frame from the first base. V was cut back by 4 bases and J by 8 bases, leaving a gap of 11 bases between them. The sample's time point, from its label and the paper: sample from adult after SARS-CoV-2 infection, after symptom onset. Two convalescent COVID-19 patients, sampled after symptom onset from adults with prior SARS-CoV-2 infection, were also TCR-sequenced for comparison. This sample was included in a study of T cell responses to AZD1222 COVID-19 vaccine (dated by TCRdb to the early 2020s). Notes on the research overall: TCR sequencing covered over 230 trial participants: 200 to 210 given two doses of AZD1222 and around 26 given two doses of MenACWY control vaccine. Trial participants were enrolled by age into subgroups of 18-55, 56-69 and 70-plus years, and about 150, 27 and 61 TCR-sequenced participants, respectively, were included in these subgroups.

Study-level results and caveats: Vaccine-associated CD4 TCRs spanned the whole spike protein, with dominant responses in regions 160-218 and 743-854. Participants were mostly white British, with more females than males. The authors suggested clonal diversity may have been underestimated. Conclusions about previously exposed vaccinees are limited because only six or seven AZD1222 recipients were SARS-CoV-2 seropositive at baseline. Reportedly, almost half of the unique spike-specific TCRs recognized epitopes lying outside the regions that are mutated in the B.1.351 and B.1.1.7 variants. A significant rise in spike-specific TCR breadth and depth was observed after two AZD1222 doses relative to day 0 and relative to MenACWY recipients. Because no day 14 peak-response samples were available, repertoires were characterized only after the peak T cell response. The 56-69-year group was small, and its depth increase did not reach significance, likely because of low power.

The CDR3 regions of human TCRbeta chains were analyzed by immunosequencing. The authors processed their data as follows. Repertoire TCRs were matched against a reference library of SARS-CoV-2-specific TCRs generated with the MIRA antigen-specificity platform. Breadth was defined as the fraction of unique TCRs that were SARS-CoV-2-associated. Depth was defined as the fraction of total T cells that were SARS-CoV-2-associated. Using the MIRA data, every spike-specific TCR was mapped to the spike region that the TCR reacted to and assigned to either a CD4 or a CD8 class. Log10-transformed breadth and depth values were compared by one-way ANOVA with Sidak's multiple comparisons tests. TCRdb took over this immuneACCESS table, retaining in-frame rearrangements with V and J assigned. Such tables are incomplete; in checked studies, under half of the missing clones stem from an unresolved V gene, and the remainder is unexplained. V and J calls and clone size are as listed in that table; D and trimming were resolved from the DNA. This sample lists around 140,000 clones; approximately 93% were detected once. The top ten constitute 9% to 15% of the sample.

Sequenced material: peripheral blood, taken after recovery from COVID-19. The TCR originated in an adult who had recovered from COVID-19. The chain links TRBV7-2 with TRBJ1-1, with the D gene not confidently named. CDR3 sequence: CASSSYRGEAFF. In nucleotides, the sequence is TGTGCCAGCAGCTCTTACAGAGGGGAAGCTTTCTTT.